This entry describes one TCR beta chain. Its cognate antigen is unknown. These data come from a study of vaccination effects on CD4 cells after COVID-19. Sequencing in the ViraFEST assay came after antigen-specific CD4+ T cells had been expanded with viral peptide pools, which were used to stimulate PBMC. After roughly 9 days in culture, the CD4+ T cells were isolated. No vaccinee had earlier SARS-CoV-2 infection, and nucleocapsid antibodies were negative. Wells containing roughly 1.8 million PBMC each were cultured with approximately 10 IU/ml IL-2 and 8.5 to 10 ug/ml peptides. Days 3 and 7 were when half the medium was replaced with IL-2 medium. Assay used: immunoSEQ multiplex PCR; TCRdb lists only in-frame clones, some missing. The sample comprises some 68,000 clones, around three quarters of which are singletons, and about 3.7% rests with the top ten. Regarding the study as a whole: There were few convalescent patients in the study and no early post-infection timepoints. Late post-vaccination samples showed marked contraction of infection- and vaccine-induced clones.

The origin of this receptor is a human donor who received a COVID-19 vaccine. Sample: CD4+ T cells from PBMCs cultured with HCoV-OC43 spike peptides, taken before COVID-19 vaccination. The subset denotes: HCoV-OC43 spike overlapping peptide pool stimulation.

CDR3 region: CASSPPGTDTQYF. The CDR3 DNA reads as TGTGCCAGCTCACCACCCGGCACAGATACGCAGTATTTT. The gene calls are TRBV18 and TRBJ2-3; D is unresolved. V lost 0 bases, J lost 1 base, and 2 bases lay in between. The CDR3 is 13 amino acids. The V gene's germline CDR1 is KGHSH and CDR2 LQKENI.